This T cell receptor (beta chain) was identified during a study of OX40 agonist ivuxolimab in advanced cancers. The wider study: Patients were given ivuxolimab, an antibody that agonizes OX40 (CD134). Ivuxolimab, which patients received intravenously every 2 weeks, was dosed at 0.01 to 10 mg/kg.

The repertoire was sequenced with immunoSEQ multiplex PCR; TCRdb's copy has only in-frame clones and lacks some. This table has about 79,000 clones, approximately 92% appearing once. A history of autoimmune disease or systemic immunosuppression excluded patients. Losses at the gene ends were 0 bases for V and 5 bases for J; bases not matched to a gene: 9. The CDR3 contains 17 residues. Germline lookup yields CDR1 SGHTA and CDR2 FQGNSA. Study outcomes and limitations: In the 0.1 to 3.0 mg/kg range, CD4+ and CD8+ blood T cells had expanded clonally by week 6.

Regarding this clone: Its antigen is not identified.

This clonotype was sampled from an adult with an advanced solid tumor such as melanoma, head and neck, liver or kidney cancer. Source: CD4+ or CD8+ T cells sorted from blood, taken in a trial of the OX40 agonist ivuxolimab. The rearrangement joins TRBV7-2 to TRBJ2-2; 7 bases are a match to TRBD1. The CDR3 here is CASSLAGVTGQTGELFF. In DNA form, the CDR3 reads TGTGCCAGCAGCTTAGCGGGCGTGACAGGGCAAACCGGGGAGCTGTTTTTT.